Below are 16 T cell receptor beta chains sequenced from a single sample in a study of OX40 agonist ivuxolimab in advanced cancers. Measured with immunoSEQ multiplex PCR; TCRdb has only the in-frame clones, and not every one. The sample records tens of thousands of clones, approximately 94% being singletons. Sequencing was performed on CD4+ or CD8+ T cells sorted from blood, taken in a trial of the OX40 agonist ivuxolimab. The receptors were sampled from an adult with an advanced solid tumor such as melanoma, head and neck, liver or kidney cancer.

This chain joins TRBV6-6 and TRBJ2-3; D not resolved. V lost 3 bases to trimming and J lost 5 bases, with 12 bases between them. This CDR3 has 14 residues. Germline V gene lookup returns CDR1 MNHNY and CDR2 SVGAGI (reference sequence). This CDR3 is CASSYPDSGDTQYF. The DNA of the CDR3 is TGTGCCAGCAGTTATCCTGATTCCGGAGATACGCAGTATTTT.

This chain connects TRBV6-6 to TRBJ2-7; D ambiguous. V dropped 6 bases and J dropped 3 bases, with 12 bases sitting between them. The CDR3 length is 13 residues. Germline V gives CDR1 MNHNY, CDR2 SVGAGI (reference sequence). The CDR3 DNA reads TGTGCCAGCAGCTACCAGGATGACTACGAGCAGTACTTC. Its protein product is CASSYQDDYEQYF.

The chain combines TRBV7-9 with TRBJ1-1; unclear D gene. CDR1 and CDR2 (germline): SEHNR, FQNEAQ (reference sequence). V lost 1 base, J lost 2 bases, and 8 bases lay in between. This CDR3 comprises 14 residues. The CDR3 DNA reads as TGTGCCAGCAGCTTAGAAGGAGCTAACACTGAAGCTTTCTTT. This codes for CASSLEGANTEAFF.

The rearrangement links TRBV6-5 to TRBJ2-2; D may be TRBD2 (5 bases). The length of the CDR3 is 15 residues. Germline V gene lookup returns CDR1 MNHEY and CDR2 SVGAGI. Deletions cut 1 base from V and 5 bases from J, with 11 bases between. The CDR3 loop reads CASSYFGEGTGELFF. The DNA of the CDR3 is TGTGCCAGCAGTTACTTCGGGGAAGGAACCGGGGAGCTGTTTTTT.

V usage is TRBV6-5 and J usage is TRBJ2-1; 7 bases map to TRBD1. Germline V gene data show CDR1 as MNHEY and CDR2 as SVGAGI. This CDR3 is 12 amino acids long. The V and J ends lost 4 bases and 10 bases, in that order; junction bases with no gene match: 4. In DNA, the CDR3 is TGTGCCAGCAGTTCCTCGGGACAGGAGCAGTTCTTC. This codes for CASSSSGQEQFF.

This clone is a singleton in its sample. This chain links TRBV4-3 with TRBJ1-1, with 7 nucleotides matching TRBD1. Per germline, CDR1 LGHNA and CDR2 YSLEER. J lost 4 bases, V lost 0 bases, and 14 bases had no gene match. CDR3 length equals 18 residues. CDR3 amino acids: CASSQDPPIRSGGTEAFF. The CDR3 DNA is TGCGCCAGCAGCCAAGATCCTCCTATAAGGTCAGGGGGCACTGAAGCTTTCTTT.

V gene TRBV7-9 combines with J gene TRBJ2-7, with D perhaps matching TRBD1 (6 bases). V was cut by 10 bases and J by 2 bases, with 21 bases left in between. The CDR3 extends over 15 amino acids. The germline CDR1 and CDR2 sequences are SEHNR and FQNEAQ (reference sequence). CDR3 DNA sequence: TGTGCCATTTCTCGGACAGACTCTTTTACCTACGAGCAGTACTTC. Translating gives CAISRTDSFTYEQYF.

The genes are TRBV4-3 and TRBJ2-7, with TRBD1 matching 8 bases. Germline V gene sequence: CDR1 LGHNA, CDR2 YSLEER. The CDR3 has 14 amino acids. V was clipped by 0 bases and J by 4 bases; unmatched bases: 2. The CDR3 sequence is CASSQEGQAYEQYF. The CDR3 DNA follows: TGCGCCAGCAGCCAAGAGGGACAGGCTTACGAGCAGTACTTC.

This sequence joins TRBV7-8 and TRBJ1-2; D gene ambiguous. Between the trimmed V and J ends, which lost 1 base and 0 bases, there was a span of 15 bases. This CDR3 contains 17 residues. The V gene's germline CDR1 is SGHVS and CDR2 FQNEAQ. CDR3 bases: TGTGCCAGCAGCTTAGTTGCATCCTCTGCCTCTAACTATGGCTACACCTTC. It is translated as CASSLVASSASNYGYTF.

CDR3 DNA: TGTGCCACGGGTGGGACTCCGTACGAGCAGTACTTC. Translation gives CATGGTPYEQYF. This chain joins TRBV10-3 and TRBJ2-7; perhaps TRBD2 as D (6 bases). V lost 10 bases and J 4 bases, leaving 14 bases between the germline ends. The CDR3 sequence is 12 residues long. Germline V lookup: CDR1 ENHRY, CDR2 SYGVKD.

The chain uses TRBV27 and TRBJ2-7; D call uncertain. Germline-derived CDR1 and CDR2 are MNHEY and SMNVEV (reference sequence). CDR3 length: 12 residues. V lost 7 bases and J 0 bases, leaving 7 bases between the germline ends. The CDR3 DNA reads as TGTGCCAGCACTCGCCTCTCCTACGAGCAGTACTTC. Amino acid sequence: CASTRLSYEQYF.

The rearrangement joins TRBV6-5 to TRBJ2-3; D unclear. With 5 bases removed from V and 3 bases from J, the gap between germline ends came to 9 bases. This CDR3 has 13 residues. Germline CDR1 and CDR2: MNHEY and SVGAGI. Written as DNA, the CDR3 is TGTGCCAGCAGTACGAGGATAACAGATACGCAGTATTTT. This gives the protein CASSTRITDTQYF.

The CDR3 DNA reads TGTGCCAGCAGCTCCGGGACTGGCGCAGGAGATACGCAGTATTTT. Encoded protein: CASSSGTGAGDTQYF. The genes are TRBV2 and TRBJ2-3, with D possibly being TRBD2 (6 bases). Germline-derived CDR1 and CDR2 are SNHLY and FYNNEI. This CDR3 has 15 residues. The ends were cut back, 6 bases at V and 5 bases at J, with 18 bases in the middle.

The chain recombines TRBV9 with TRBJ2-1; 11 bases match TRBD1. Trimming took 0 bases from V and 5 from J; bases not matched to a gene: 7. The germline CDR1 and CDR2 sequences are SGDLS and YYNGEE. The CDR3 contains 17 residues. The CDR3 spells CASSVDPGTGGDNEQFF. CDR3 coding DNA: TGTGCCAGCAGCGTAGATCCCGGGACAGGGGGGGACAATGAGCAGTTCTTC.

The CDR3 here is CASSFVQETYEQYF. In nucleotides, the CDR3 is TGTGCCAGCAGTTTTGTACAGGAAACCTACGAGCAGTACTTC. The rearrangement links TRBV27 to TRBJ2-7, with D maybe TRBD1 (5 bases). Trimming left V 3 bases short and J 2 bases short, with 11 bases between. CDR1 is MNHEY, CDR2 SMNVEV, per germline (reference sequence). The CDR3 has 14 residues.

This chain connects TRBV29-1 to TRBJ2-3, with 10 bases fitting TRBD2. The junction had 5 bases not matched to a gene; V was cut back by 3 bases and J by 5 bases. Germline V gene lookup returns CDR1 SQVTM and CDR2 ANQGSEA. The CDR3 runs 14 residues. CDR3: CSVELAGELDTQYF. Here the CDR3 DNA reads TGCAGCGTTGAGCTAGCGGGGGAGTTAGATACGCAGTATTTT.